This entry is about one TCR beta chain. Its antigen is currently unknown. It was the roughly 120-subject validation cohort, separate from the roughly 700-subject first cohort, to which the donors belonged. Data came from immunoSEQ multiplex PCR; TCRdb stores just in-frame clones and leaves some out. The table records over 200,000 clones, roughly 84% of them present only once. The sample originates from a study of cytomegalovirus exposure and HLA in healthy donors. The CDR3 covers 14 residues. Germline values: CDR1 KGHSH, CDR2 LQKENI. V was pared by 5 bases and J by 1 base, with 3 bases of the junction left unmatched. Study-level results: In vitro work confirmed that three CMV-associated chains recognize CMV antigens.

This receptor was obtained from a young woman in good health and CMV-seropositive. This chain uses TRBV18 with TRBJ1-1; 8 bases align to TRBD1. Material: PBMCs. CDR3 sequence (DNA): TGTGCCAGCTCAGCGGACAGGGAGAACACTGAAGCTTTCTTT. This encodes CASSADRENTEAFF.